This entry is about one T cell receptor beta chain. As to treatment: around 19 received Ad26.COV2.S at low or high dose, single or two shots; about 5 received placebo; per-sample allocation not given. It was on day 63 after the first vaccine or placebo injection that samples were taken. This entry belongs to a study of Ad26.COV2.S vaccination and SARS-CoV-2 variants. The repertoire was sequenced with immunoSEQ multiplex PCR; TCRdb's copy has only in-frame clones and lacks some. In the table there are some 390,000 clones, about 85% of which are singletons. The TCR sequence derives from a person between 18 and 60 years old who received the Ad26.COV2.S COVID-19 vaccine or a placebo. Sample: peripheral blood, taken in a trial of Ad26.COV2.S vaccine versus placebo.

The CDR3 region is CASSHRQANTEAFF. In nucleotides, the CDR3 is TGTGCCAGCAGCCATCGACAGGCTAACACTGAAGCTTTCTTT. The rearrangement uses TRBV14 and TRBJ1-1, with D perhaps matching TRBD1 (6 bases). This CDR3 is 14 amino acids long. Per the germline V gene, CDR1 is SGHDN and CDR2 is FVKESK. V was shortened by 3 bases and J by 2 bases, with 10 bases between the two germline ends.